This T cell receptor beta chain was captured by sequencing in a study of blood T cell repertoires in COVID-19. At the level of the study: Spain, Italy and the United States supplied samples that represented acute and convalescent COVID-19. In each case, the material was cDNA or gDNA derived from T cells, B-cell-depleted T cells, or PBMCs.

In the original processing: Estimated nucleated cell counts came from reference gene primer amplification. Assay: immunoSEQ multiplex PCR; the TCRdb copy retains only in-frame clones and omits some. That table furnishes V, J and clone size, whereas the DNA furnished D and trimming. This sample has some 340,000 clones, with about 85% found just once. Germline loops: CDR1 LNHDA, CDR2 SQIVND (reference sequence). The ends lost 7 bases at V and 4 bases at J; junction bases unmatched: 5. This CDR3 has 13 amino acids. Material for sequencing was peripheral blood. The source of this sequence is a woman aged 18-29 years with acute or convalescent COVID-19. This chain joins TRBV19 and TRBJ1-1; TRBD1 matches at 8 bases. The CDR3, as DNA: TGTGCCAGTAATCGACAGGGGAGCACTGAAGCTTTCTTT. Residues: CASNRQGSTEAFF.